This T cell receptor beta chain was found in a study of T cells in localized non-small cell lung cancer. Libraries were prepared by immunoSEQ multiplex PCR; TCRdb keeps only in-frame clonotypes and omits some of them. The sample comprises 15,000 to 20,000 clones, around 83% of which are singletons, and about 32% rests with the top ten. General observations from the study: Researchers found a median roughly 56 of the top 100 tumor clones in adjacent lung.

About this clone itself: Its antigen is not known.

This TCR derives from a male donor at least 60 years old with stage III lung adenocarcinoma. Sequenced material: peripheral blood, taken before any cancer treatment.

DNA of the CDR3: TGTGCCAGCAGCCCGGCCAGCGCCGTCTTCGAGCAGTACTTC. Translating gives CASSPASAVFEQYF. V usage is TRBV7-8 and J usage is TRBJ2-7; no clear D gene. This CDR3 has 14 amino acids. Looked up from germline, CDR1 is SGHVS and CDR2 is FQNEAQ. V was pared by 5 bases and J by 6 bases, with 17 bases between. Filled out from reference TRBV7-8 and TRBJ2-7, the complete variable domain reads GAGVSQSPRYKVAKRGQDVALRCDPISGHVSLFWYQQALGQGPEFLTYFQNEAQLDKSGLPSDRFFAERPEGSVSTLKIQRTQQEDSAVYLCASSPASAVFEQYFGPGTRLTVT.